Listed below are T cell receptor beta chains from one sample, sequenced in a study of vaccination effects on CD4 cells after COVID-19. The data were produced by immunoSEQ multiplex PCR, yet TCRdb's version contains in-frame clones alone and is incomplete. This sample has about 25,000 clones, with 70% to 75% found just once. These TCRs are of unknown antigen specificity. Sequenced here: CD4+ T cells from PBMCs cultured with SARS-CoV-2 spike peptides, sampled before COVID-19 vaccination. The receptors derive from a human donor who received a COVID-19 vaccine. Both conserved end residues are part of each CDR3.

>TRBJ1-6|TRBV28
CASGRQGNSPLHF
>TRBJ1-2|TRBV7-9
CASSLAGRAFKYGYTF
>TRBJ1-2|TRBV4-1
CASSQVAAPNYGYTF
>TRBJ2-3|TRBV6-4
CASSDSAGAETDTQYF
>TRBJ2-7|TRBV5-1
CASSLTAYEQYF
>TRBJ2-7|TRBV5-5
CASRAPTLSYEQYF
>TRBJ2-2|TRBV5-1
CASSLTGQPATNTGELFF
>TRBJ2-2|TRBV5-1
CASSRVVLAGANTGELFF
>TRBJ2-1|TRBV19
CASSKLLAGGLYNEQFF
>TRBJ1-4|TRBV28
CASSSGQGVEKLFF
>TRBJ2-1|TRBV19
CASSIGGTSYNEQFF